The present entry profiles one TCR beta chain with its context. This sample was included in a study of T cells after somatic rescue of genetic block. The assay was immunoSEQ multiplex PCR, and TCRdb's table has in-frame clones only and misses some. The sample yields roughly 110,000 clones, about 93% seen once. After removal of 1 base from V and 2 bases from J, the junction contained 4 bases not matched to a gene. CDR1 is KGHSH, CDR2 LQKENI, per germline. The CDR3 spans 15 residues. The chain employs TRBV18 and TRBJ2-5; TRBD2 matches at 7 bases. Source material: peripheral blood mononuclear cells (PBMCs). This TCR came from a woman aged 18-29 years. CDR3 amino acids: CASSPRSGEQETQYF. CDR3 DNA: TGTGCCAGCTCACCACGAAGCGGGGAACAAGAGACCCAGTACTTC.